This entry lists 30 T cell receptor beta chains sequenced from one sample in a study of Ad26.COV2.S vaccination and SARS-CoV-2 variants. Sequenced by immunoSEQ multiplex PCR; TCRdb stores in-frame clones only, minus some. Among roughly 390,000 clones listed, approximately 91% were seen once. Described treatment: 19 received Ad26.COV2.S at low or high dose, single or two shots; several received placebo; per-sample allocation not given. Samples came from day 63 after the first vaccine or placebo injection. Sample: peripheral blood, taken in a trial of Ad26.COV2.S vaccine versus placebo. All receptors derive from a person between 18 and 65 years old who received the Ad26.COV2.S COVID-19 vaccine or a placebo.

This clone has just one count. The chain uses TRBV5-6 and TRBJ2-7, with 8 bases matching TRBD1. This CDR3 spans 14 amino acids. J was trimmed by 5 bases and V by 2 bases; bases with no gene match: 6. Germline V gene data show CDR1 as SGHDT and CDR2 as YYEEEE. CDR3 sequence (DNA): TGTGCCAGCAGCTTATGGGACAGGCCAAACGAGCAGTACTTC. It is translated as CASSLWDRPNEQYF.

This chain links TRBV19 with TRBJ1-1; D uncertain. The length of the CDR3 is 14 residues. Deletions cut 7 bases from V and 1 base from J, with 13 bases between. The V gene's germline CDR1 is LNHDA and CDR2 SQIVND (reference sequence). CDR3 bases: TGTGCCAGTAATACGGGGTATACGAACACTGAAGCTTTCTTT. Translated: CASNTGYTNTEAFF.

The chain employs TRBV2 and TRBJ1-2; the D is unclear. Trimming took off 4 bases at V and 7 bases at J, with 13 bases between the two ends. This CDR3 is 13 amino acids long. Germline-derived CDR1 and CDR2 are SNHLY and FYNNEI. The CDR3 sequence: CASSVISDGGYTF. CDR3 nucleotides: TGTGCCAGCAGTGTAATCAGCGATGGTGGCTACACCTTC.

The chain recombines TRBV4-1 with TRBJ1-5; the D gene is possibly TRBD1 (5 bases). Germline V lookup: CDR1 MGHRA, CDR2 YSYEKL. CDR3 length: 15 residues. With 1 base removed from V and 4 bases from J, the gap between germline ends came to 11 bases. The CDR3 bases are TGCGCCAGCAGCCAAGTGGGGGTAACGAATCAGCCCCAGCATTTT. Residues: CASSQVGVTNQPQHF.

The chain is built from TRBV7-2 and TRBJ1-5; D gene unclear. Trimming stripped 5 bases from V and 2 bases from J, with 7 bases between. The length of the CDR3 is 13 residues. CDR1 is SGHTA, CDR2 FQGNSA, per germline. This CDR3 reads CASSTSGNQPQHF. CDR3 coding DNA: TGTGCCAGCAGCACGAGTGGCAATCAGCCCCAGCATTTT. Using reference TRBV7-2 and TRBJ1-5 for the parts outside the CDR3, the full variable domain is GAGVSQSPSNKVTEKGKDVELRCDPISGHTALYWYRQSLGQGLEFLIYFQGNSAPDKSGLPSDRFSAERTGGSVSTLTIQRTQQEDSAVYLCASSTSGNQPQHFGDGTRLSIL.

This chain joins TRBV20-1 and TRBJ2-5, with TRBD1 matching 10 bases. CDR1 DFQATT and CDR2 SNEGSKA come from the germline V gene (reference sequence). The CDR3 has 16 amino acids. V trimming: 6 bases; J trimming: 4 bases; junction bases outside the gene matches: 14. The CDR3 DNA follows: TGCAGTGCCAGTCGCGGCCGGGACAGGGGAAGAGAGACCCAGTACTTC. It encodes CSASRGRDRGRETQYF.

The J gene is TRBJ1-1, the V gene TRBV29-1; no clear D gene. The CDR3 loop spans 11 amino acids. V dropped 3 bases and J dropped 11 bases, with 13 bases sitting between them. Germline CDR1 and CDR2: SQVTM and ANQGSEA. Here the CDR3 DNA reads TGCAGCGTTGAGATTCTTCCCGATGCTTTCTTT. Translating it yields CSVEILPDAFF.

This clone was observed once. V gene TRBV4-1 combines with J gene TRBJ2-3; 7 bases are a match to TRBD2. The CDR3 length is 17 residues. V lost 0 bases to trimming and J lost 2 bases; unmatched junction nucleotides: 8. Germline CDR1 is MGHRA and CDR2 is YSYEKL. The CDR3 region is CASSQDRLAAPTDTQYF. Written as DNA, the CDR3 is TGCGCCAGCAGCCAAGATAGGCTAGCGGCACCCACAGATACGCAGTATTTT.

This clone came up a few times. The chain couples TRBV4-1 to TRBJ2-7; D possibly matches TRBD1 or TRBD2 (5 bases each). In germline, CDR1 is MGHRA, CDR2 YSYEKL. Trimming pared 0 bases from V and 3 bases from J, leaving 12 bases between. The CDR3 has 15 amino acids. The CDR3 here is CASSQESGRLYEQYF. The CDR3 region has the DNA TGCGCCAGCAGCCAAGAGTCGGGACGCCTCTACGAGCAGTACTTC.

The chain carries TRBV3-1 (or the pseudogene TRBV3-2) and TRBJ2-5; D uncertain. The V gene lost 3 bases and the J gene lost 1 base, with 15 bases spanning the gap. The CDR3 is made up of 16 amino acids. The germline V gene encodes CDR1 LGHDT and CDR2 YNNKEL (reference sequence). CDR3 in amino acids: CASSQYSSSFQETQYF. The CDR3 DNA reads TGTGCCAGCAGCCAGTATTCGTCCAGTTTCCAAGAGACCCAGTACTTC.

This sequence joins TRBV6-2 or TRBV6-3 and TRBJ2-5, with 9 bases identical to TRBD2. CDR1 is MNHEY, CDR2 SVGEGT, per germline. With V trimmed by 1 base and J by 2 bases, 11 bases remained unmatched. The CDR3 is 18 residues long. The CDR3 loop is CASSYFAGGPPFQETQYF. CDR3 in DNA: TGTGCCAGCAGTTACTTCGCGGGGGGGCCCCCCTTTCAAGAGACCCAGTACTTC.

The gene calls are TRBV3-1 (or the pseudogene TRBV3-2) and TRBJ2-4, with 12 bases matching TRBD2. CDR1 is LGHDT and CDR2 is YNNKEL in the germline V gene (reference sequence). V lost 1 base to trimming and J lost 0 bases; unmatched junction nucleotides: 10. The CDR3 extends over 20 amino acids. The CDR3: CASSQGLSTSGGLAKNIQYF. CDR3 sequence (DNA): TGTGCCAGCAGCCAAGGACTTTCGACTAGCGGGGGACTAGCCAAAAACATTCAGTACTTC.

The chain uses TRBV3-1 (or the pseudogene TRBV3-2) and TRBJ2-5; TRBD2 aligns across 12 bases. Looked up from germline, CDR1 is LGHDT and CDR2 is YNNKEL (reference sequence). CDR3 length equals 16 residues. Trimming removed 3 bases from V and 7 bases from J; junction bases left unmatched: 9. CDR3 in DNA: TGTGCCAGCAGCCATGTTCTAGCGGGGGGGAAGGGGACCCAGTACTTC. The encoded protein is CASSHVLAGGKGTQYF.

The chain uses TRBV4-1 and TRBJ2-3, with a possible D match to TRBD2 (5 bases). CDR1 is MGHRA and CDR2 is YSYEKL in the germline V gene. Trimming took 8 bases from V and 4 from J, leaving 16 bases between them. The CDR3 covers 14 residues. CDR3 sequence reads: CASGSGSPPDTQYF. CDR3 nucleotides: TGCGCCAGCGGATCGGGGAGTCCCCCAGATACGCAGTATTTT.

V usage is TRBV3-1 (or the pseudogene TRBV3-2) and J usage is TRBJ2-7, with D tentatively TRBD1 (5 bases). CDR3 length: 14 amino acids. Germline values: CDR1 LGHDT, CDR2 YNNKEL (reference sequence). Trimming cost V 0 bases and J 8 bases, with 14 bases left between them. The CDR3 bases are TGTGCCAGCAGCCAAGATAGCACAGGATCCAAGCAGTACTTC. This translates into CASSQDSTGSKQYF.

This clone was observed a few times. Other DNA sequences within the sample encode an identical CDR3. V and J are TRBV18 and TRBJ1-2, with D hard to call. Germline V lookup: CDR1 KGHSH, CDR2 LQKENI. This CDR3 has 13 amino acids. The V end lost 0 bases, the J end lost 2 bases, and 4 bases lay between the germline ends. CDR3 loop: CASSPPGNYGYTF. The CDR3 nucleotides read TGTGCCAGCTCACCACCGGGGAACTATGGCTACACCTTC. The variable domain in full, with the rest retrieved from reference TRBV18 and TRBJ1-2, is NAGVMQNPRHLVRRRGQEARLRCSPMKGHSHVYWYRQLPEEGLKFMVYLQKENIIDESGMPKERFSAEFPKEGPSILRIQQVVRGDSAAYFCASSPPGNYGYTFGSGTRLTVV.

This chain uses TRBV4-1 with TRBJ2-2; 10 positions agree with TRBD1. This CDR3 has 14 residues. J lost 3 bases, V lost 5 bases, and 0 bases had no gene match. The germline gives CDR1 MGHRA, CDR2 YSYEKL. The CDR3 sequence is CASSDRGHTGELFF. The CDR3 DNA reads TGCGCCAGCAGCGACAGGGGGCACACCGGGGAGCTGTTTTTT.

The rearrangement joins TRBV9 to TRBJ1-5; TRBD1 might be the D (5 bases). The V gene's germline CDR1 is SGDLS and CDR2 YYNGEE. This CDR3 is 16 amino acids long. The V gene lost 3 bases and the J gene lost 3 bases, with 16 bases spanning the gap. DNA of the CDR3: TGTGCCAGCAGCGAGGGATTCCAGGGTGACAATCAGCCCCAGCATTTT. Its protein is CASSEGFQGDNQPQHF.

The chain carries TRBV2 and TRBJ1-5; 7 positions agree with TRBD1. CDR3 length: 14 residues. V gave up 4 bases and J gave up 11 bases; unmatched junction bases: 11. CDR1 and CDR2 (germline): SNHLY, FYNNEI. The CDR3 coding sequence is TGTGCCAGCAGTGCCGGGACAGCTGGTGGGTCCCAGCATTTT. This encodes CASSAGTAGGSQHF.

The V call is TRBV7-2, the J call TRBJ2-1, with D tentatively TRBD2 (5 bases). In germline, CDR1 is SGHTA, CDR2 FQGNSA. The CDR3 has 15 amino acids. V lost 2 bases, J lost 4 bases, and 12 bases lay in between. CDR3 nucleotide sequence: TGTGCCAGCAGCTTATCGGCGGGTGAATACAATGAGCAGTTCTTC. The encoded protein is CASSLSAGEYNEQFF.

J is TRBJ2-6 and V is TRBV7-9; D is unresolved. With 2 bases removed from V and 2 bases from J, the gap between germline ends came to 10 bases. Per the germline V gene, CDR1 is SEHNR and CDR2 is FQNEAQ (reference sequence). The CDR3 extends over 16 amino acids. CDR3: CASSLTDRPGANVLTF. The CDR3 DNA is TGTGCCAGCAGCTTAACTGACCGACCTGGGGCCAACGTCCTGACTTTC.

The chain links TRBV5-4 to TRBJ1-1; D is unresolved. Looked up from germline, CDR1 is SGHNT and CDR2 is YYREEE (reference sequence). V dropped 1 base and J dropped 5 bases, with 9 bases sitting between them. The CDR3 is made up of 13 amino acids. The CDR3 here is CASSLSGRTEAFF. The CDR3 DNA sequence: TGTGCCAGCAGCTTGTCGGGGAGGACTGAAGCTTTCTTT.

The gene calls are TRBV2 and TRBJ1-2; TRBD1 agrees at 9 bases. The CDR3 contains 14 residues. V was pared by 7 bases and J by 5 bases, with 8 bases of the junction left unmatched. Germline-derived CDR1 and CDR2 are SNHLY and FYNNEI. The CDR3 loop is CASKPQGANYGYTF. For the CDR3, the DNA is TGTGCCAGCAAACCACAGGGGGCAAATTATGGCTACACCTTC.

The chain uses TRBV27 and TRBJ2-3; 8 nucleotides align to TRBD2. Unmatched junction bases numbered 4, after V lost 5 bases and J lost 3 bases. The CDR3 loop spans 14 amino acids. In germline, CDR1 is MNHEY, CDR2 SMNVEV (reference sequence). In nucleotides, the CDR3 is TGTGCCAGCAGTCCGGGACTAGAAACAGATACGCAGTATTTT. It codes for CASSPGLETDTQYF.

V usage is TRBV15 and J usage is TRBJ2-7, with a weak D call TRBD1 (6 bases). The CDR3 loop spans 14 amino acids. V shed 4 bases and J shed 5 bases, with 15 bases lying between them. The germline V gene has CDR1 LNHNV and CDR2 YYDKDF (reference sequence). CDR3 bases: TGTGCCACCAGCACGACACAGGGTTACCACGAGCAGTACTTC. It codes for CATSTTQGYHEQYF.

The chain links TRBV29-1 to TRBJ2-2; D perhaps matches TRBD2 (6 bases). Germline values: CDR1 SQVTM, CDR2 ANQGSEA. The CDR3 has 14 residues. V was clipped by 0 bases and J by 5 bases, with 10 bases between them. The CDR3 nucleotides read TGCAGCGTTGAAGACCGGGCGGGGACCGGGGAGCTGTTTTTT. The encoded protein is CSVEDRAGTGELFF.

The rearrangement links TRBV5-4 to TRBJ1-2, with D possibly TRBD1 on 5 matching bases. Germline CDR1 and CDR2: SGHNT and YYREEE (reference sequence). The CDR3 sequence is 15 residues long. Trimming took 5 bases from V and 4 from J, leaving 18 bases between them. The CDR3 loop is CASRQTTSGGYGYTF. The CDR3, as DNA: TGTGCCAGCAGGCAAACGACATCCGGGGGCTATGGCTACACCTTC.

The genes are TRBV30 and TRBJ1-3; no firm D call. V lost 2 bases and J 1 base, leaving 27 bases between the germline ends. The CDR3 runs to 20 residues. From germline, CDR1 is GTSNPN and CDR2 SVGIG (reference sequence). The CDR3 region is CAWSRWTIRSTYPSGNTIYF. CDR3 nucleotides: TGTGCCTGGAGTCGATGGACCATCCGATCGACTTACCCTTCTGGAAACACCATATATTTT.

This clone appeared a single time. This rearrangement joins TRBV5-1 to TRBJ2-5, with D perhaps assigned TRBD1 or TRBD2 (6 bases each). V gave up 1 base and J gave up 5 bases, with 12 bases separating them. Germline assignment: CDR1 SGHRS and CDR2 YFSETQ. The CDR3 sequence is 14 residues long. Here the CDR3 reads CASSLSGARETQYF. For the CDR3, the DNA is TGCGCCAGCAGCTTGTCGGGGGCCCGGGAGACCCAGTACTTC.

V is TRBV5-1 and J is TRBJ2-1; 7 bases map to TRBD2. J lost 7 bases, V lost 3 bases, and 10 bases had no gene match. CDR1 and CDR2 (germline): SGHRS, YFSETQ. This CDR3 is 15 amino acids long. CDR3 nucleotides: TGCGCCAGCAGCTCCCACCGGGACGGGGGGAATGAGCAGTTCTTC. Residues: CASSSHRDGGNEQFF.